This T cell receptor beta chain was captured in a study of cytomegalovirus exposure and HLA in healthy donors. Study results and caveats: A missense variant in DCLRE1C was later tied to TCR beta V- and J-gene trimming. Most subjects had HLA-A and HLA-B alleles reportedly predicted accurately by TCR beta sequences. Most TCRs appeared rarely, but some public TCRs recurred in many donors. Several of the most significant clusters were apparently associated with common viral pathogens in a later analysis.

Turning to this clone: The antigen remains undetermined.

This CDR3 contains 15 residues. Trimming at V came to 4 bases and at J to 2 bases, leaving 8 bases not matched to a gene. The germline gives CDR1 MNHNS, CDR2 SASEGT. Both 60 Vbeta primers and 13 Jbeta primers went into the PCR. Profiling relied on immunoSEQ multiplex PCR, and the TCRdb table lists in-frame clones only, not all of them. The table includes roughly 80,000 clones, roughly two thirds detected once. The source of this sequence is a woman aged 50 to 60 in good health and CMV-seropositive. The sample consisted of PBMCs. The chain carries TRBV6-1 and TRBJ2-7, with 7 bases lining up with TRBD1. This CDR3 reads CASSVGTALAYEQYF. DNA for the CDR3: TGTGCCAGCAGTGTCGGGACAGCCCTTGCCTACGAGCAGTACTTC.